This paragraph reports one T cell receptor (beta chain). Preparation of the TCRbeta library used unique molecular identifiers. From the PCR reads, TCRdb called clonotypes with MiXCR, one entry per CDR3 protein. The sample has about 340,000 distinct CDR3 sequences; roughly 15% are singletons. This record belongs to a study of T-cell reconstitution after alpha-beta-depleted transplantation in children. CDR3 length equals 13 residues. Germline V gene data show CDR1 as SGHAT and CDR2 as FQNNGV. The V end lost 0 bases, the J end lost 10 bases, and 10 bases lay between the germline ends. This chain links TRBV11-2 with TRBJ2-1; the D gene is possibly TRBD2 (5 bases). This TCR was sampled from a human donor who donated a stem cell graft to a child with Fanconi anemia. Here the sequenced sample was PBMCs, taken from the stem cell graft. This chain's CDR3 is CASSLEARGEQFF. For the CDR3, the DNA is TGTGCCAGCAGCTTAGAAGCGCGCGGGGAGCAGTTCTTC.